Below, 11 T cell receptor beta chains from the same sample are listed, as sequenced in a study of cytomegalovirus exposure and HLA in healthy donors. The PCR was carried out with 60 Vbeta primers and 13 Jbeta primers. Measured with immunoSEQ multiplex PCR; TCRdb has only the in-frame clones, and not every one. In the table there are roughly 130,000 clones, about 84% of which are singletons. The sample comprised PBMCs. The receptors stem from a boy aged 10-17 years in good health and CMV-seronegative.

This rearrangement joins TRBV6-6 to TRBJ1-1; the D gene is possibly TRBD1 (6 bases). The CDR3 spans 15 residues. The germline V gene encodes CDR1 MNHNY and CDR2 SVGAGI (reference sequence). V was clipped by 6 bases and J by 0 bases, with 14 bases between them. CDR3 coding DNA: TGTGCCAGCAGATCAGGACAGAAGCTGAACACTGAAGCTTTCTTT. This sequence encodes CASRSGQKLNTEAFF.

This chain joins TRBV5-6 and TRBJ2-3; 10 bases are a match to TRBD1. Trimming cost V 1 base and J 4 bases; bases outside gene matches: 6. The V gene's germline CDR1 is SGHDT and CDR2 YYEEEE. The CDR3 totals 16 residues. The CDR3 DNA follows: TGTGCCAGCAGCTTGAGGGACAGGGGATTCGCAGATACGCAGTATTTT. It is translated as CASSLRDRGFADTQYF.

The CDR3 nucleotides are TGTGCCAGCAGCGAAACAGGGACCACTGAAGCTTTCTTT. This sequence encodes CASSETGTTEAFF. The rearrangement uses TRBV7-3 and TRBJ1-1, with TRBD1 as a possible D gene (6 bases). Germline V CDR1 and CDR2: SGHTA, FQGTGA. CDR3 length: 13 amino acids. V dropped 5 bases and J dropped 4 bases, with 11 bases sitting between them.

The chain joins TRBV7-6 to TRBJ2-1, with D possibly TRBD2 on 7 matching bases. Trimming took 5 bases from V and 9 from J, leaving 23 bases between them. Looked up from germline, CDR1 is SGHVS and CDR2 is FNYEAQ. This CDR3 contains 16 residues. CDR3 nucleotides: TGTGCCAGCAGCCCCCTGATGCGGGGGCGCCCCGGTGAGCAGTTCTTC. It specifies CASSPLMRGRPGEQFF.

The chain recombines TRBV7-6 with TRBJ2-7; 13 positions match TRBD2. This CDR3 comprises 15 residues. The V and J ends lost 5 bases and 3 bases, in that order; junction bases with no gene match: 4. Per germline, CDR1 SGHVS and CDR2 FNYEAQ. The CDR3 reads CASSEGLAGYYEQYF. CDR3 coding DNA: TGTGCCAGCAGCGAGGGACTAGCGGGATACTACGAGCAGTACTTC.

The V and J genes are TRBV18 and TRBJ1-5; 8 bases match TRBD1. The germline V gene encodes CDR1 KGHSH and CDR2 LQKENI. CDR3 length equals 15 residues. The V gene end was trimmed by 2 bases and the J gene end by 4 bases; junction bases not matched to a gene: 4. The CDR3 DNA follows: TGTGCCAGCTCACCAATCCAGGGGGCTAATCAGCCCCAGCATTTT. This codes for CASSPIQGANQPQHF. Filled out from reference TRBV18 and TRBJ1-5, the complete variable domain reads NAGVMQNPRHLVRRRGQEARLRCSPMKGHSHVYWYRQLPEEGLKFMVYLQKENIIDESGMPKERFSAEFPKEGPSILRIQQVVRGDSAAYFCASSPIQGANQPQHFGDGTRLSIL.

The rearrangement links TRBV30 to TRBJ2-1; a possible D gene is TRBD2 (5 bases). The CDR3 length is 13 residues. Trimming cost V 1 base and J 6 bases, with 10 bases left between them. Germline V gene sequence: CDR1 GTSNPN, CDR2 SVGIG (reference sequence). The CDR3 is CAWSGGSVNEQFF. In DNA form, the CDR3 reads TGTGCCTGGAGTGGAGGGAGTGTCAATGAGCAGTTCTTC. Full variable domain (remainder filled in from reference TRBV30 and TRBJ2-1): SQTIHQWPATLVQPVGSPLSLECTVEGTSNPNLYWYRQAAGRGLQLLFYSVGIGQISSEVPQNLSASRPQDRQFILSSKKLLLSDSGFYLCAWSGGSVNEQFFGPGTRLTVL.

CDR3 sequence: CASSRDRGTEAFF. CDR3 DNA sequence: TGTGCCAGCAGCCGCGACAGGGGCACTGAAGCTTTCTTT. V is TRBV5-4 and J is TRBJ1-1, with 8 bases that match TRBD1. From germline, CDR1 is SGHNT and CDR2 YYREEE (reference sequence). The V gene end was trimmed by 4 bases and the J gene end by 4 bases; junction bases not matched to a gene: 3. The CDR3 has 13 amino acids.

This chain connects TRBV30 to TRBJ2-5; TRBD1 aligns across 7 bases. V lost 2 bases, J lost 2 bases, and 2 bases stayed unmatched. CDR3 length equals 13 residues. CDR1 and CDR2 (germline): GTSNPN, SVGIG (reference sequence). CDR3 residues: CAWSTGQQETQYF. DNA of the CDR3: TGTGCCTGGAGTACGGGACAGCAAGAGACCCAGTACTTC.

The rearrangement uses TRBV6-1 and TRBJ2-1; 13 bases match TRBD2. The CDR3 is made up of 13 amino acids. From germline, CDR1 is MNHNS and CDR2 SASEGT. J gave up 7 bases and V 9 bases, and 3 bases lay outside the gene matches. Here the CDR3 reads CASGGLAGNEQFF. The CDR3 bases are TGTGCCAGTGGGGGACTAGCGGGAAATGAGCAGTTCTTC.

This clone came up once. The genes are TRBV21-1 and TRBJ2-2; TRBD1, as called in the table, went unchecked against the DNA. TRBV21-1 is a listed pseudogene. The CDR3 is made up of 15 amino acids. The CDR3 DNA reads as TGTGCCAGCAGTACGACAGCCAAGAACACCGGGGAGCTGTTTTTT. It codes for CASSTTAKNTGELFF.